These 28 T cell receptor beta chains share one sample of origin, sequenced in a study of blood T cell repertoires in COVID-19 (dated by TCRdb to about 2020). The receptor library was made with the immunoSEQ multiplex PCR assay. Sourced from immuneACCESS, this table was stored by TCRdb with only in-frame sequences that have V and J called. A share of the clones is absent; for the studies checked, an unresolved V gene accounts for under half, and the remainder has no known explanation. A total of about 270,000 clones appear in this sample, just under 90% of them only once. The ten largest clonotypes hold 4.1% of the sample. Sequenced material: PBMCs or T cells enriched from blood (not recorded which). Receptors originate from a woman under 40 with acute COVID-19.

The chain employs TRBV9 and TRBJ2-5, with D possibly being TRBD2 (5 bases). Germline loops: CDR1 SGDLS, CDR2 YYNGEE. Trimming cost V 3 bases and J 3 bases, with 12 bases left between them. The CDR3 has 14 amino acids. The CDR3 is CASSAQLGKETQYF. The CDR3 nucleotides are TGTGCCAGCAGCGCGCAACTAGGAAAAGAGACCCAGTACTTC.

The rearrangement joins TRBV29-1 to TRBJ1-5; D remains unclear. The CDR3 is 12 amino acids. V was cut by 0 bases and J by 8 bases, with 8 bases left in between. In germline, CDR1 is SQVTM, CDR2 ANQGSEA. In DNA form, the CDR3 reads TGCAGCGTTGAAGAGACGGGGAAGCCCCAGCATTTT. It encodes CSVEETGKPQHF.

Here the CDR3 DNA reads TGTGCCAGCAAAATGGGGGAGGTCTCCTACAATGAGCAGTTCTTC. Encoded protein: CASKMGEVSYNEQFF. The V and J genes are TRBV27 and TRBJ2-1; possibly TRBD2 for D (6 bases). The germline CDR1 and CDR2 sequences are MNHEY and SMNVEV (reference sequence). With 7 bases removed from V and 0 bases from J, the gap between germline ends came to 13 bases. The CDR3 is 15 residues long.

The chain employs TRBV25-1 and TRBJ1-1, with D possibly TRBD1 on 5 matching bases. V dropped 6 bases and J dropped 3 bases, with 8 bases sitting between them. This CDR3 comprises 12 residues. The germline V gene encodes CDR1 MGHDK and CDR2 SYGVNS. The DNA of the CDR3 is TGTGCCAGCAGCCCCAGGGACACTGAAGCTTTCTTT. Translating gives CASSPRDTEAFF.

The chain combines TRBV29-1 with TRBJ2-7; 8 nucleotides agree with TRBD2. From germline, CDR1 is SQVTM and CDR2 ANQGSEA. There are 13 residues in the CDR3. V dropped 7 bases and J dropped 1; count of bases not matched to a gene: 6. The chain's CDR3 is CSASGGASYEQYF. Written as DNA, the CDR3 is TGCAGCGCCTCGGGGGGGGCTTCCTACGAGCAGTACTTC.

The genes are TRBV10-1 and TRBJ2-5; D is uncertain. The CDR3 runs 13 residues. Germline-derived CDR1 and CDR2 are WNHNN and SYGVQD (reference sequence). The V gene lost 0 bases and the J gene lost 3 bases, with 5 bases spanning the gap. The CDR3 DNA sequence: TGCGCCAGCAGTGAGTCGAGTGAAGAGACCCAGTACTTC. Its protein product is CASSESSEETQYF.

The rearrangement uses TRBV13 and TRBJ2-1, with no clear D. Trimming took off 4 bases at V and 5 bases at J, with 18 bases between the two ends. The CDR3 spans 16 residues. Germline assignment: CDR1 PRHDT and CDR2 FYEKMQ (reference sequence). The CDR3 here is CASSSPLAVPDNEQFF. The CDR3 DNA reads as TGTGCCAGCAGCTCCCCCCTCGCGGTTCCCGACAATGAGCAGTTCTTC.

The chain couples TRBV4-2 to TRBJ2-2, with TRBD2 matching 8 bases. Unmatched junction bases numbered 4, after V lost 3 bases and J lost 1 base. The germline V gene encodes CDR1 LGHNA and CDR2 YNFKEQ. CDR3 length: 16 amino acids. CDR3 nucleotides: TGTGCCAGCAGCCATGATAGCGGGGTGAACACCGGGGAGCTGTTTTTT. Protein: CASSHDSGVNTGELFF.

V is TRBV30 and J is TRBJ1-6, with D perhaps matching TRBD1 (6 bases). This CDR3 comprises 15 residues. Trimming removed 5 bases from V and 8 bases from J, with 19 bases in between. From germline, CDR1 is GTSNPN and CDR2 SVGIG (reference sequence). The CDR3 region is CAWVPREGGYSPLHF. The CDR3 coding sequence is TGTGCCTGGGTCCCCAGGGAGGGGGGATATTCACCCCTCCACTTT.

The CDR3 region is CASSVGRGLPYEQYF. CDR3 in DNA: TGTGCCAGCAGCGTAGGGCGCGGCCTCCCCTACGAGCAGTACTTC. V and J are TRBV9 and TRBJ2-7, with unresolved D. The V end was cut by 0 bases, the J end by 2 bases, with 12 bases between. Germline CDR1 SGDLS, CDR2 YYNGEE. The CDR3 spans 15 residues.

The chain uses TRBV28 and TRBJ1-1; D remains ambiguous. CDR1 and CDR2 from the germline V gene are MDHEN and SYDVKM. Between the trimmed V and J ends, which lost 6 bases and 5 bases, there was a span of 10 bases. The CDR3 loop spans 12 amino acids. As DNA, the CDR3 is TGTGCCAGCAGCGACCCGGGGACTGAAGCTTTCTTT. This gives the protein CASSDPGTEAFF.

CDR3 nucleotide sequence: TGTGCCACCGCGACAGGGGGTAATAATTCACCCCTCCACTTT. It specifies CATATGGNNSPLHF. V usage is TRBV19 and J usage is TRBJ1-6; TRBD1 agrees at 9 bases. J was trimmed by 5 bases and V by 10 bases; bases with no gene match: 6. The CDR3 spans 14 residues. Germline V lookup: CDR1 LNHDA, CDR2 SQIVND (reference sequence).

The chain joins TRBV24-1 to TRBJ1-4, with TRBD1 as a possible D gene (5 bases). CDR1 and CDR2 from the germline V gene are KGHDR and SFDVKD. Trimming cost V 3 bases and J 2 bases, with 9 bases left between them. The CDR3 covers 15 residues. The CDR3 region is CATSDGGNTNEKLFF. The CDR3 bases are TGTGCCACCAGTGATGGGGGGAACACTAATGAAAAACTGTTTTTT.

The CDR3 loop reads CASSSRDGTYEQYF. The CDR3 DNA reads as TGTGCCAGCAGCTCGCGGGACGGTACCTACGAGCAGTACTTC. The chain joins TRBV7-9 to TRBJ2-7; tentative D call: TRBD2 (6 bases). The germline V gene encodes CDR1 SEHNR and CDR2 FQNEAQ (reference sequence). V shed 4 bases and J shed 2 bases, with 12 bases lying between them. The CDR3 has 14 residues.

The chain couples TRBV15 to TRBJ2-7; TRBD2 matches at 10 bases. Germline trimming cut 0 bases from V and 6 bases from J; bases unmatched to any gene: 8. This CDR3 is 16 amino acids long. Germline CDR1 and CDR2: LNHNV and YYDKDF (reference sequence). This CDR3 reads CATSRDLGLAGVEQYF. In nucleotides, the CDR3 is TGTGCCACCAGCAGAGATCTTGGTCTAGCGGGAGTCGAGCAGTACTTC.

This clone was counted once. The rearrangement uses TRBV5-4 and TRBJ2-2; 9 nucleotides agree with TRBD2. Germline V gene sequence: CDR1 SGHNT, CDR2 YYREEE (reference sequence). The CDR3 sequence is 16 residues long. Germline trimming cut 2 bases from V and 6 bases from J; bases unmatched to any gene: 8. The CDR3 spells CASSFASGNNPGELFF. DNA for the CDR3: TGTGCCAGCAGCTTCGCTAGCGGGAATAATCCCGGGGAGCTGTTTTTT.

This chain joins TRBV27 and TRBJ1-2; TRBD1 is a possible D gene (5 bases). This CDR3 contains 14 residues. With 5 bases removed from V and 4 bases from J, the gap between germline ends came to 14 bases. The germline CDR1 and CDR2 sequences are MNHEY and SMNVEV (reference sequence). For the CDR3, the DNA is TGTGCCAGCAGTACGAACGACAGAGGCTATGGCTACACCTTC. Translation gives CASSTNDRGYGYTF.

This chain connects TRBV9 to TRBJ2-3, with D perhaps TRBD2 (6 bases). CDR3 length equals 14 residues. Trimming shortened V by 5 bases and J by 0 bases, and 10 bases separated the two germline ends. In germline, CDR1 is SGDLS, CDR2 YYNGEE. The CDR3: CASRRSGSTDTQYF. CDR3 nucleotides: TGTGCCAGCAGACGGAGCGGGAGCACAGATACGCAGTATTTT.

The chain couples TRBV7-9 to TRBJ2-5, with 7 bases fitting TRBD2. Unmatched junction bases numbered 10, after V lost 5 bases and J lost 4 bases. Germline V gives CDR1 SEHNR, CDR2 FQNEAQ (reference sequence). The CDR3 is 15 amino acids. Written as DNA, the CDR3 is TGTGCCAGCAGCATCTCGCAGGGAGGGCGAGAGACCCAGTACTTC. Translated: CASSISQGGRETQYF.

The chain has TRBV3-1 (or the pseudogene TRBV3-2) and TRBJ2-2; possibly TRBD1 for D (5 bases). The V gene lost 1 base and the J gene lost 4 bases, with 7 bases spanning the gap. The CDR3 consists of 14 residues. Germline V CDR1 and CDR2: LGHDT, YNNKEL (reference sequence). CDR3 nucleotides: TGTGCCAGCAGCCAAGGGGGCTTCACCGGGGAGCTGTTTTTT. Translation: CASSQGGFTGELFF.

The V gene is TRBV18, the J gene TRBJ2-1; D is possibly TRBD2 (5 bases). The CDR3 length is 14 residues. Germline loops: CDR1 KGHSH, CDR2 LQKENI. Trimming removed 1 base from V and 5 bases from J, with 9 bases in between. For the CDR3, the DNA is TGTGCCAGCTCACCACTAGCGAGAGACAATGAGCAGTTCTTC. Translating it yields CASSPLARDNEQFF.

V is TRBV28 and J is TRBJ1-4; 8 bases agree with TRBD1. Germline CDR1 MDHEN, CDR2 SYDVKM. The CDR3 contains 19 residues. V lost 4 bases and J lost 1; bases outside the gene matches: 14. DNA of the CDR3: TGTGCCAGCAGTTCCCCCCCAGGACAGGGACATCGAACTAATGAAAAACTGTTTTTT. Protein: CASSSPPGQGHRTNEKLFF.

The chain couples TRBV9 to TRBJ2-2; maybe TRBD1 (6 bases). Trimming removed 4 bases at V and 7 bases at J, with 20 bases between. Germline V gene data show CDR1 as SGDLS and CDR2 as YYNGEE. This CDR3 is built from 16 residues. The CDR3 DNA reads TGTGCCAGCAGCCCTCGGGACACCCTGGGGATCGGGGAGCTGTTTTTT. The encoded protein is CASSPRDTLGIGELFF.

The chain recombines TRBV19 with TRBJ1-6; tentative D call: TRBD1 (5 bases). This CDR3 is built from 17 residues. The V and J ends lost 5 bases and 4 bases respectively, with 18 bases between them. Germline V gene sequence: CDR1 LNHDA, CDR2 SQIVND (reference sequence). CDR3 residues: CASSPLEATDYNSPLHF. DNA for the CDR3: TGTGCCAGTAGTCCCCTCGAGGCGACAGATTATAATTCACCCCTCCACTTT. Based on the CDR3 plus reference TRBV19 and TRBJ1-6, the full variable domain is DGGITQSPKYLFRKEGQNVTLSCEQNLNHDAMYWYRQDPGQGLRLIYYSQIVNDFQKGDIAEGYSVSREKKESFPLTVTSAQKNPTAFYLCASSPLEATDYNSPLHFGNGTRLTVT.

V is TRBV3-1 (or the pseudogene TRBV3-2) and J is TRBJ2-1; 8 bases agree with TRBD2. The CDR3 runs to 17 residues. Trimming took 4 bases from V and 0 from J; bases not matched to a gene: 8. Looked up from germline, CDR1 is LGHDT and CDR2 is YNNKEL (reference sequence). The CDR3 loop reads CASSPTLAEGSYNEQFF. CDR3 DNA sequence: TGTGCCAGCAGCCCAACACTAGCGGAGGGCTCCTACAATGAGCAGTTCTTC.

The chain recombines TRBV27 with TRBJ2-1, with D maybe TRBD2 (5 bases). This CDR3 contains 14 residues. The ends were cut back, 0 bases at V and 8 bases at J, with 11 bases in the middle. CDR1 is MNHEY, CDR2 SMNVEV, per germline (reference sequence). CDR3 loop: CASSLSKEAYEQFF. The DNA for the CDR3 is TGTGCCAGCAGTTTATCGAAGGAGGCGTATGAGCAGTTCTTC.

This chain connects TRBV27 to TRBJ2-5; 8 bases are shared with TRBD2. CDR1 MNHEY and CDR2 SMNVEV come from the germline V gene (reference sequence). The junction had 7 bases not matched to a gene; V was cut back by 5 bases and J by 2 bases. The CDR3 is 15 amino acids. This chain's CDR3 is CASSMRAGVQETQYF. DNA of the CDR3: TGTGCCAGCAGTATGAGAGCGGGAGTACAAGAGACCCAGTACTTC.

This clone was observed once. The chain combines TRBV10-3 with TRBJ2-3; 7 bases are shared with TRBD2. The trim removed 11 bases at V and 0 bases at J, leaving 8 bases unmatched. The CDR3 extends over 14 amino acids. Germline V gene data show CDR1 as ENHRY and CDR2 as SYGVKD. The CDR3 spells CALGERDSTDTQYF. The DNA of the CDR3 is TGTGCCCTCGGAGAGCGGGATAGCACAGATACGCAGTATTTT.